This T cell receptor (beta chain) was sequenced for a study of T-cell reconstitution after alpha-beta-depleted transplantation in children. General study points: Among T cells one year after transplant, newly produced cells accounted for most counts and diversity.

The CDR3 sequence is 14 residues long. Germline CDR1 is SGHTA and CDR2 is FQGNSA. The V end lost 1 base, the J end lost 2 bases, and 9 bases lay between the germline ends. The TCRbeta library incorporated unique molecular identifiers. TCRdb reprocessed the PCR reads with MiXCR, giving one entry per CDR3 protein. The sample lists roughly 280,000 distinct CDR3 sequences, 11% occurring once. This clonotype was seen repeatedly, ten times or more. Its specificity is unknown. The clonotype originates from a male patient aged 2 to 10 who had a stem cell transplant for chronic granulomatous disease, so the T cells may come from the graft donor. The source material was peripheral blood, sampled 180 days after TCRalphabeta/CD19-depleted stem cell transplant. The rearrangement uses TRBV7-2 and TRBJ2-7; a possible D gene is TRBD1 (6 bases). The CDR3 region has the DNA TGTGCCAGCAGCTTAGAACAGGGCGCCTACGAGCAGTACTTC. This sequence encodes CASSLEQGAYEQYF.